The clone carrying this T cell receptor beta chain was found many times. Its antigen is as yet unknown. Healthy Caucasian donors formed the entire cohort. A universal primer binding site was introduced by template switching. The final cDNA contained unique molecular identifiers. From the 5' RACE reads, TCRdb called clonotypes with MiXCR, one entry per CDR3 protein. The table includes more than 1.5 million distinct CDR3 sequences, less than 40% detected once. The data originate from a study of identical twins. Study findings and constraints: There was an excess of low generation probability in the out-of-frame alpha sequences that twins shared. The study found that models underestimated out-of-frame TCR alpha sharing in monozygotic twins.

Trimming took 2 bases from V and 3 from J, leaving 9 bases between them. The germline CDR1 and CDR2 sequences are MNHEY and SVGAGI. There are 14 residues in the CDR3. The sample taken for sequencing was cord blood. The sequence was obtained from a newborn girl in good health. V and J are TRBV6-5 and TRBJ2-3, with unresolved D. The CDR3: CASSYLKRTDTQYF. CDR3 nucleotides: TGTGCCAGCAGTTACCTCAAGAGAACAGATACGCAGTATTTT.